Detailed here is one T cell receptor beta chain. No antigen is known for it. Indicated time point: cycle 4 day 1 (C4D1), after about 6 weeks of nivolumab. All the patients suffered relapse after autologous stem cell transplantation, and brentuximab vedotin exposure differed. Produced via immunoSEQ multiplex PCR; TCRdb's table is partial and in-frame only. This sample has tens of thousands of clones, with approximately 78% found just once. The data are from a study of PD-1 blockade in classical Hodgkin lymphoma. CDR1 is SGHRS, CDR2 YFSETQ, per germline. The V end lost 0 bases, the J end lost 1 base, and 10 bases lay between the germline ends. This CDR3 region has 15 residues. General study findings and limits: Possibly reflecting disease activity or prior therapy, repertoire differences have causes that remain undefined.

The V call is TRBV5-1, the J call TRBJ2-5; D possibly corresponds to TRBD1 (5 bases). The receptor's source is a human donor with classical Hodgkin lymphoma. The sequences come from peripheral blood mononuclear cells (PBMCs), collected before the fourth cycle of nivolumab. The CDR3 reads CASSLGVDSQETQYF. Written as DNA, the CDR3 is TGCGCCAGCAGCTTGGGAGTCGACAGCCAAGAGACCCAGTACTTC.